This T cell receptor (beta chain) was recovered during a study of blood T cell repertoires in COVID-19. Clones were sequenced by immunoSEQ multiplex PCR, and TCRdb holds only the in-frame ones, with some missing. The table shows hundreds of thousands of clones, with approximately 82% occurring only once. The CDR3 is 14 residues long. The germline V gene encodes CDR1 SGHRS and CDR2 YFSETQ. V was cut by 5 bases and J by 4 bases, with 15 bases left in between. The receptor's source is a man older than 75 with acute or convalescent COVID-19. The chain is built from TRBV5-1 and TRBJ1-1, with a possible D match to TRBD1 (6 bases). Material for sequencing was peripheral blood. The CDR3 reads CASSWQGLGTEAFF. The CDR3 DNA reads TGCGCCAGCAGTTGGCAGGGGCTTGGCACTGAAGCTTTCTTT.